One sample yielded the 18 T cell receptor beta chains listed below, sequenced in a study of T cell responses to AZD1222 COVID-19 vaccine. Assay: immunoSEQ multiplex PCR; the TCRdb copy retains only in-frame clones and omits some. The sample yields 100,000 to 150,000 clones, about nine tenths seen once. The specimen was peripheral blood, collected on day 0 of AZD1222 vaccination. These receptors originate from an adult in good health.

The V gene is TRBV7-9, the J gene TRBJ1-2, with D perhaps TRBD1 (5 bases). Germline V CDR1 and CDR2: SEHNR, FQNEAQ (reference sequence). CDR3 size: 14 residues. Trimming stripped 0 bases from V and 7 bases from J, with 12 bases between. CDR3 DNA: TGTGCCAGCAGCTTAGCGACGGGGGGACCTGGCTACACCTTC. Protein: CASSLATGGPGYTF.

J is TRBJ1-5 and V is TRBV19; 12 bases map to TRBD1. Germline trimming cut 5 bases from V and 3 bases from J; bases unmatched to any gene: 14. This CDR3 is 19 amino acids long. Germline loops: CDR1 LNHDA, CDR2 SQIVND (reference sequence). The CDR3 DNA reads TGTGCCAGTAGTCCGTCCCCGGGACAGGGGGCTAGTGACAATCAGCCCCAGCATTTT. It encodes CASSPSPGQGASDNQPQHF.

The chain employs TRBV14 and TRBJ1-6; D is uncertain. Germline CDR1 is SGHDN and CDR2 is FVKESK. CDR3 length: 18 residues. Between the trimmed V and J ends, which lost 0 bases and 9 bases, there was a span of 21 bases. In DNA form, the CDR3 reads TGTGCCAGCAGCCAAGATGTTAATTATGGCTTACCCGGTTCACCCCTCCACTTT. Translation gives CASSQDVNYGLPGSPLHF.

This chain uses TRBV9 with TRBJ2-3, with 8 bases that match TRBD2. The CDR3 spans 15 residues. J gave up 5 bases and V 0 bases, and 5 bases lay outside the gene matches. Germline lookup yields CDR1 SGDLS and CDR2 YYNGEE. The CDR3: CASSVVSSGVDTQYF. The DNA for the CDR3 is TGTGCCAGCAGCGTAGTGAGTAGCGGGGTAGATACGCAGTATTTT.

The gene calls are TRBV6-5 and TRBJ1-2; 8 bases are shared with TRBD1. CDR1 and CDR2 from the germline V gene are MNHEY and SVGAGI. V was clipped by 4 bases and J by 3 bases; unmatched bases: 1. The CDR3 is 13 amino acids. The CDR3: CASSLTGDYGYTF. In nucleotides, the CDR3 is TGTGCCAGCAGTTTGACAGGGGACTATGGCTACACCTTC.

The V gene is TRBV7-8, the J gene TRBJ2-2; D may be TRBD1 or TRBD2 (5 bases each). Germline CDR1 is SGHVS and CDR2 is FQNEAQ. This CDR3 has 13 amino acids. Trimming took off 5 bases at V and 6 bases at J, with 10 bases between the two ends. In DNA, the CDR3 is TGTGCCAGCAGCCAGTTGGGGGCCGGGGAGCTGTTTTTT. Its translation is CASSQLGAGELFF.

This clone was observed once. The chain combines TRBV6-6 with TRBJ2-7, with D possibly TRBD2 on 7 matching bases. Germline values: CDR1 MNHNY, CDR2 SVGAGI (reference sequence). This CDR3 spans 15 amino acids. Trimming shortened V by 0 bases and J by 2 bases, and 11 bases separated the two germline ends. In DNA, the CDR3 is TGTGCCAGCAGTTACTCCGCCGGGGGGCCCTACGAGCAGTACTTC. Translation gives CASSYSAGGPYEQYF.

This sequence joins TRBV6-5 and TRBJ2-7; TRBD1 might be the D (6 bases). The CDR3 is 15 residues long. Germline V gene data show CDR1 as MNHEY and CDR2 as SVGAGI. V lost 6 bases and J 2 bases, leaving 17 bases between the germline ends. For the CDR3, the DNA is TGTGCCAGCAGGGCAACCACAGGGATACCCTACGAGCAGTACTTC. Translated: CASRATTGIPYEQYF.

This clone was picked up one time. The gene calls are TRBV6-6 and TRBJ2-1, with TRBD2 matching 8 bases. Germline CDR1 is MNHNY and CDR2 is SVGAGI (reference sequence). The CDR3 has 17 residues. V was pared by 5 bases and J by 6 bases, with 15 bases of the junction left unmatched. Here the CDR3 DNA reads TGTGCCAGCAGTCCTGTAGCGGGGAGAACTCTGTCCAATGAGCAGTTCTTC. Translation gives CASSPVAGRTLSNEQFF.

A single count supports this clone. The CDR3 region is CASRETGGNEQFF. DNA for the CDR3: TGTGCCAGCAGGGAGACCGGGGGGAATGAGCAGTTCTTC. The chain links TRBV2 to TRBJ2-1; the match to TRBD2 covers 7 bases. The germline gives CDR1 SNHLY, CDR2 FYNNEI. The CDR3 consists of 13 residues. V dropped 6 bases and J dropped 7; count of bases not matched to a gene: 6.

The chain recombines TRBV5-1 with TRBJ1-3; TRBD1 agrees at 12 bases. J was trimmed by 2 bases and V by 0 bases; bases with no gene match: 0. CDR1 is SGHRS, CDR2 YFSETQ, per germline. The CDR3 consists of 16 residues. CDR3 region: CASSLGDRGPGNTIYF. CDR3 coding DNA: TGCGCCAGCAGCTTGGGGGACAGGGGGCCTGGAAACACCATATATTTT.

The CDR3 nucleotides read TGTGCCAGTAGTATAGATCCCAGGACAGTTTTCTACGAGCAGTACTTC. It encodes CASSIDPRTVFYEQYF. The V gene is TRBV19, the J gene TRBJ2-7; TRBD1 is a possible D gene (6 bases). The CDR3 spans 16 residues. Trimming pared 0 bases from V and 3 bases from J, leaving 15 bases between. Germline V lookup: CDR1 LNHDA, CDR2 SQIVND (reference sequence).

The gene calls are TRBV7-9 and TRBJ1-2, with 8 nucleotides matching TRBD1. Germline loops: CDR1 SEHNR, CDR2 FQNEAQ (reference sequence). The ends lost 5 bases at V and 6 bases at J; junction bases unmatched: 5. CDR3 length: 13 residues. This chain's CDR3 is CASSPGQGNGYTF. CDR3 sequence (DNA): TGTGCCAGCAGCCCCGGACAGGGCAATGGCTACACCTTC.

This rearrangement joins TRBV12-5 to TRBJ2-1; 9 nucleotides line up with TRBD2. The CDR3 is 18 amino acids. Germline V gene data show CDR1 as LGHNT and CDR2 as FRNRAP. Trimming removed 1 base from V and 0 bases from J; junction bases left unmatched: 7. This CDR3 is CASGLAPGLANSYNEQFF. The CDR3 region has the DNA TGTGCTAGTGGTTTGGCGCCGGGACTAGCAAACTCCTACAATGAGCAGTTCTTC.

DNA of the CDR3: TGTGCCAGTAGTATCCGCAGGGGCGTCTACGAGCAGTACTTC. This encodes CASSIRRGVYEQYF. The chain uses TRBV19 and TRBJ2-7; D is perhaps TRBD1 (6 bases). Deletions cut 3 bases from V and 3 bases from J, with 12 bases between. This CDR3 has 14 amino acids. Per germline, CDR1 LNHDA and CDR2 SQIVND (reference sequence).

J is TRBJ2-5 and V is TRBV28; D is unresolved. The CDR3 covers 14 residues. Germline lookup yields CDR1 MDHEN and CDR2 SYDVKM. V was trimmed by 1 base and J by 5 bases, leaving 11 bases between them. DNA of the CDR3: TGTGCCAGCAGTTTATTCTTTCTCGGGGAGACCCAGTACTTC. Amino acid sequence: CASSLFFLGETQYF.

The V call is TRBV19, the J call TRBJ1-2; 7 bases match TRBD1. The CDR3 runs 14 residues. V lost 5 bases and J lost 6; bases outside the gene matches: 9. Germline V gene lookup returns CDR1 LNHDA and CDR2 SQIVND (reference sequence). The CDR3, as DNA: TGTGCCAGTAGTCTAGTAGGACAGGAAAATGGCTACACCTTC. Protein product: CASSLVGQENGYTF. The full variable domain, with the rest looked up from reference TRBV19 and TRBJ1-2, is DGGITQSPKYLFRKEGQNVTLSCEQNLNHDAMYWYRQDPGQGLRLIYYSQIVNDFQKGDIAEGYSVSREKKESFPLTVTSAQKNPTAFYLCASSLVGQENGYTFGSGTRLTVV.

The gene calls are TRBV2 and TRBJ2-3; no clear D gene. CDR1 is SNHLY and CDR2 is FYNNEI in the germline V gene. This CDR3 spans 12 amino acids. Trimming pared 6 bases from V and 2 bases from J, leaving 6 bases between. CDR3 DNA sequence: TGTGCCAGCAGACTTTCCACAGATACGCAGTATTTT. Encoded protein: CASRLSTDTQYF.